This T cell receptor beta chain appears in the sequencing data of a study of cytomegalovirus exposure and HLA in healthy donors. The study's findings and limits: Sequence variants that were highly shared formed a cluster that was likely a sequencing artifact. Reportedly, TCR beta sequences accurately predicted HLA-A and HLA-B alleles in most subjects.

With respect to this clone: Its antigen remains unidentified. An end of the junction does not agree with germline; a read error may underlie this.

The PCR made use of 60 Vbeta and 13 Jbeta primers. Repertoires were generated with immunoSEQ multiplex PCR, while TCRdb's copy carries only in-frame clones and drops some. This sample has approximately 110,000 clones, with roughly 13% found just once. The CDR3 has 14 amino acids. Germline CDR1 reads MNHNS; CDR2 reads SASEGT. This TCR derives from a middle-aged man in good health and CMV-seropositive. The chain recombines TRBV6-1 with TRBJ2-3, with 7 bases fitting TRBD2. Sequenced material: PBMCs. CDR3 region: CASKEIMAGDKQYF. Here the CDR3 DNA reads TGTGCCAGTAAGGAGATCATGGCGGGGGATAAGCAGTATTTT.